This TCR beta chain was sequenced during a study of tumor and adjacent non-tumor tissue in lung cancer. Study overall: The cohort had around eleven adenocarcinoma, a couple of squamous cell and 1 small cell patients. Approximately 4 million productive TCRbeta reads were obtained per sample on average. Study-wide results and caveats: Patients with more diverse tumor TCRs had worse survival. Top 100 clones took a larger repertoire share in normal lung.

The template was RNA from unsorted bulk tissue. More than 3 cm separated this lung sample from the edge of the tumor. A modified ARM-PCR protocol with three rounds of nested PCR amplified TCRbeta. TCRdb reprocessed the multiplex PCR reads via MiXCR and lists one record per CDR3 protein. Of about 60,000 distinct CDR3 sequences listed, more than 55% are singletons. CDR1 is SGHRS and CDR2 is YFSETQ in the germline V gene. The J segment lost 10 bases and the V segment lost 0 bases, leaving 4 bases of the junction unmatched. The CDR3 length is 13 residues. Details on this clonotype: Antigen unknown.

The sample consisted of distant non-tumor lung tissue. V gene TRBV5-1 combines with J gene TRBJ2-7; 10 bases align to TRBD2. The clonotype originates from a man between 65 and 85 years old with non-small cell lung cancer. The CDR3 loop is CASSLELAGPQYF. The CDR3 coding sequence is TGCGCCAGCAGCTTGGAACTAGCGGGACCTCAGTACTTC.